This TCR beta chain was identified in a study of blood T cell repertoires in COVID-19. Study-wide context: The United States, Italy and Spain provided the acute and convalescent COVID-19 samples. In each case, the material was cDNA or gDNA derived from T cells, B-cell-depleted T cells, or PBMCs.

This CDR3 spans 14 amino acids. The junction had 4 bases not matched to a gene; V was cut back by 2 bases and J by 4 bases. Germline CDR1 and CDR2: MGHRA and YSYEKL. Produced via immunoSEQ multiplex PCR; TCRdb's table is partial and in-frame only. The sample lists fewer than 30,000 clones; approximately 83% were seen once. Sequenced material: peripheral blood. The genes are TRBV4-1 and TRBJ2-5; TRBD2 matches 7 bases. This TCR was sampled from a human donor in a cohort sampled during active COVID-19. CDR3 in amino acids: CASSQPGGGETQYF. For the CDR3, the DNA is TGCGCCAGCAGCCAACCTGGGGGGGGAGAGACCCAGTACTTC.